The 15 T cell receptor beta chains reported below all come from one sample, sequenced in a study of metastatic and nonmetastatic thyroid tumors. Patients underwent thyroid surgery, and none had received any treatment before it. TCRdb reprocessed the PCR reads using MiXCR. Among 25,000 to 40,000 clones listed, approximately 19% were seen once. The sequencing input was blood. The receptors derive from a female donor with papillary thyroid cancer or a benign thyroid nodule (not recorded which). Some clones in this sample may be carry-over from other donors' samples.

This clone was seen ten or more times. One end of the junction fails to match germline, which may point to a read error. V gene TRBV6-4 combines with J gene TRBJ2-1, with D possibly matching TRBD2 (6 bases). Germline V gene data show CDR1 as MRHNA and CDR2 as SNTAGT. The CDR3 runs 16 residues. CDR3 DNA sequence: TGTGCCGGCAGTCTCATCGGAGGGTACTCCTACAATGAGCAGTTCTTC. Translation: CAGSLIGGYSYNEQFF.

This clone showed up many times. The J gene is TRBJ2-7, the V gene TRBV7-9, with D possibly being TRBD2 (6 bases). The CDR3 is 14 residues long. V gave up 1 base and J gave up 6 bases, with 13 bases separating them. CDR1 and CDR2 from the germline V gene are SEHNR and FQNEAQ (reference sequence). The CDR3 nucleotides are TGTGCCAGCAGCTTAGGTCTTGCGGGACCCGAGCAGTACTTC. This sequence encodes CASSLGLAGPEQYF. The variable domain in full, completed from reference TRBV7-9 and TRBJ2-7, reads DTGVSQNPRHKITKRGQNVTFRCDPISEHNRLYWYRQTLGQGPEFLTYFQNEAQLEKSRLLSDRFSAERPKGSFSTLEIQRTEQGDSAMYLCASSLGLAGPEQYFGPGTRLTVT.

This clone was observed a handful of times. CDR3 sequence (DNA): TGTGCCAGCAGTTTCTCGGACGCCTTCTACGAGCAGTACTTC. It yields the protein CASSFSDAFYEQYF. This rearrangement joins TRBV28 to TRBJ2-7; D not resolved. CDR1 is MDHEN and CDR2 is SYDVKM in the germline V gene. With 3 bases removed from V and 3 bases from J, the gap between germline ends came to 12 bases. This CDR3 has 14 amino acids.

This clone was counted ten times or more. J is TRBJ2-5 and V is TRBV10-1; D ambiguous. The CDR3 is 14 residues long. The ends were cut back, 3 bases at V and 4 bases at J, with 12 bases in the middle. Germline V gives CDR1 WNHNN, CDR2 SYGVQD (reference sequence). The CDR3 spells CASSDRLRRETQYF. In DNA, the CDR3 is TGCGCCAGCAGTGATCGTCTCAGGAGAGAGACCCAGTACTTC.

This clone appeared many times. Other DNA sequences in this specimen translate into the identical CDR3. The rearrangement joins TRBV19 to TRBJ2-5; 8 bases agree with TRBD2. Germline lookup yields CDR1 LNHDA and CDR2 SQIVND (reference sequence). Unmatched junction bases numbered 1, after V lost 3 bases and J lost 7 bases. The CDR3 has 12 amino acids. The CDR3 loop reads CASSIGGGTQYF. The CDR3 DNA sequence: TGTGCCAGTAGTATCGGGGGGGGGACCCAGTACTTC.

At least ten counts were recorded for this clone. V and J are TRBV20-1 and TRBJ1-6; a possible D gene is TRBD1 (6 bases). Between the trimmed V and J ends, which lost 0 bases and 5 bases, there was a span of 14 bases. CDR3 length: 16 amino acids. CDR1 and CDR2 (germline): DFQATT, SNEGSKA (reference sequence). The CDR3 sequence: CSARERTWTDNSPLHF. The CDR3 DNA reads as TGCAGTGCTAGAGAGAGAACTTGGACAGATAATTCACCCCTCCACTTT.

Many counts were recorded for this clone. The sample contains more than one DNA sequence encoding this CDR3. The V call is TRBV27, the J call TRBJ1-4, with 9 bases fitting TRBD1. Germline V gene lookup returns CDR1 MNHEY and CDR2 SMNVEV (reference sequence). The length of the CDR3 is 15 residues. The J segment lost 7 bases and the V segment lost 5 bases, leaving 8 bases of the junction unmatched. In DNA, the CDR3 is TGTGCCAGCAGTAGGTCCGGGACAGGGCTTGAAAAACTGTTTTTT. As protein: CASSRSGTGLEKLFF. Filled out from reference TRBV27 and TRBJ1-4, the complete variable domain reads EAQVTQNPRYLITVTGKKLTVTCSQNMNHEYMSWYRQDPGLGLRQIYYSMNVEVTDKGDVPEGYKVSRKEKRNFPLILESPSPNQTSLYFCASSRSGTGLEKLFFGSGTQLSVL.

CDR3 sequence (DNA): TGCAGTGCTAGAGTTCGGGACAATGAGCAGTTCTTC. This codes for CSARVRDNEQFF. The chain employs TRBV20-1 and TRBJ2-1, with no clear D. CDR3 length: 12 residues. Trimming left V 1 base short and J 5 bases short, with 6 bases between. From germline, CDR1 is DFQATT and CDR2 SNEGSKA (reference sequence).

The table lists this clone with many counts. This chain uses TRBV13 with TRBJ2-5, with 7 bases lining up with TRBD2. The CDR3 contains 14 residues. Per germline, CDR1 PRHDT and CDR2 FYEKMQ (reference sequence). V was clipped by 5 bases and J by 5 bases; unmatched bases: 8. The CDR3 nucleotides are TGTGCCAGCAGCAAGTGGAGGGAGGGCGAGACCCAGTACTTC. Its protein product is CASSKWREGETQYF.

This sequence joins TRBV6-4 and TRBJ2-2; D is unresolved. The CDR3 is 15 residues long. Germline loops: CDR1 MRHNA, CDR2 SNTAGT. Trimming removed 5 bases at V and 7 bases at J, with 17 bases between. CDR3 protein: CASSYLPISGGELFF. CDR3 bases: TGTGCCAGCAGTTACCTTCCCATTAGTGGCGGGGAGCTGTTTTTT.

In its sample, this clone was seen a few times. The chain combines TRBV6-2 or TRBV6-3 with TRBJ1-5; D is possibly TRBD1 (6 bases). Trimming removed 6 bases from V and 0 bases from J, with 12 bases in between. The germline V gene has CDR1 MNHEY and CDR2 SVGEGT. The CDR3 runs to 15 residues. CDR3 coding DNA: TGTGCCAGCAGACGGACAGAGTATAGCAATCAGCCCCAGCATTTT. Translating it yields CASRRTEYSNQPQHF.

This chain connects TRBV4-2 to TRBJ1-4, with a possible D match to TRBD1 (5 bases). Trimming took 4 bases from V and 2 from J, leaving 14 bases between them. Germline-derived CDR1 and CDR2 are LGHNA and YNFKEQ. The CDR3 loop spans 16 amino acids. The CDR3 spells CASSRTKGLTNEKLFF. The CDR3 coding sequence is TGTGCCAGCAGCCGTACTAAGGGGCTGACTAATGAAAAACTGTTTTTT.

This clone was counted only a few times. The chain carries TRBV12-3 or TRBV12-4 and TRBJ1-5, with 8 bases fitting TRBD1. With 7 bases clipped from V and 3 bases from J, the junction kept 8 bases outside the gene matches. This CDR3 comprises 15 residues. The CDR3 region is CASTRSGGDNQPQHF. CDR3 bases: TGTGCCAGCACCCGATCAGGGGGCGACAATCAGCCCCAGCATTTT.

The rearrangement links TRBV28 to TRBJ2-3, with D possibly TRBD2 on 5 matching bases. The V end lost 5 bases, the J end lost 2 bases, and 14 bases lay between the germline ends. Germline CDR1 is MDHEN and CDR2 is SYDVKM. This CDR3 contains 15 residues. Written as DNA, the CDR3 is TGTGCCAGCAGTCCCCCTGACGGACTCACAGATACGCAGTATTTT. It codes for CASSPPDGLTDTQYF.

The gene calls are TRBV6-1 and TRBJ1-3; D remains unclear. The CDR3 is made up of 13 amino acids. V gave up 6 bases and J gave up 4 bases, with 10 bases separating them. Germline values: CDR1 MNHNS, CDR2 SASEGT. CDR3 nucleotides: TGTGCCAGCAGACGCCCGGAAGGAAACACCATATATTTT. The encoded protein is CASRRPEGNTIYF.